Shown below are 24 T cell receptor beta chains from a single sample sequenced in a study of blood T cell repertoires in COVID-19. Here immunoSEQ multiplex PCR was the method, and the copy in TCRdb shows in-frame clones only, minus some. The repertoire holds approximately 500,000 clones, about 89% seen once, with under 8.5% in the top ten. Sequenced input: peripheral blood. These receptors were collected from a woman aged 45 to 65 with COVID-19, enrolled during active disease.

This clone was observed once. The V call is TRBV30, the J call TRBJ1-2; D gene uncertain. Germline CDR1 reads GTSNPN; CDR2 reads SVGIG (reference sequence). Trimming stripped 6 bases from V and 4 bases from J, with 15 bases between. This CDR3 is built from 13 residues. CDR3 in amino acids: CACQPERGYGYTF. The CDR3 DNA reads TGTGCCTGCCAGCCGGAACGGGGCTATGGCTACACCTTC.

The rearrangement joins TRBV7-8 to TRBJ1-2; D is unresolved. V was shortened by 5 bases and J by 8 bases, with 15 bases between the two germline ends. CDR1 is SGHVS, CDR2 FQNEAQ, per germline. The CDR3 has 13 amino acids. The CDR3 reads CASSPNPSGGYTF. CDR3 nucleotides: TGTGCCAGCAGCCCGAACCCCTCGGGAGGCTACACCTTC.

This clone was seen a single time. V usage is TRBV2 and J usage is TRBJ2-4, with 7 bases fitting TRBD2. The V gene end was trimmed by 6 bases and the J gene end by 0 bases; junction bases not matched to a gene: 11. The CDR3 loop spans 17 amino acids. CDR1 and CDR2 from the germline V gene are SNHLY and FYNNEI. In DNA form, the CDR3 reads TGTGCCAGCAGCCCGGGGGGTAGCGGTTTAGCCAAAAACATTCAGTACTTC. It is translated as CASSPGGSGLAKNIQYF.

Comments on this clone: The identical CDR3 is also encoded by other nucleotide sequences in the sample. The CDR3 DNA follows: TGTGCCAGCAGCCGGACAGCCAACACTGAAGCTTTCTTT. It codes for CASSRTANTEAFF. This sequence joins TRBV3-1 (or the pseudogene TRBV3-2) and TRBJ1-1; maybe TRBD1 (6 bases). Trimming pared 4 bases from V and 2 bases from J, leaving 8 bases between. Germline V gene lookup returns CDR1 LGHDT and CDR2 YNNKEL (reference sequence). This CDR3 is 13 amino acids long.

CDR3 coding DNA: TGTGCCAGCAGTTACTCGTGGGAGACCACAGATACGCAGTATTTT. Translated: CASSYSWETTDTQYF. The rearrangement links TRBV6-5 to TRBJ2-3; tentatively, D is TRBD2 (5 bases). The CDR3 is made up of 15 amino acids. V lost 0 bases and J 2 bases, leaving 9 bases between the germline ends. CDR1 and CDR2 (germline): MNHEY, SVGAGI.

The chain combines TRBV5-1 with TRBJ1-1; a possible D gene is TRBD1 (6 bases). Germline-derived CDR1 and CDR2 are SGHRS and YFSETQ. The germline V and J ends were trimmed by 4 bases and 1 base, with 14 bases remaining between them. This CDR3 region has 15 residues. Here the CDR3 DNA reads TGCGCCAGCAGCCATAATGTACAGGGGAACACTGAAGCTTTCTTT. Translation gives CASSHNVQGNTEAFF. The whole variable domain, filled in from reference TRBV5-1 and TRBJ1-1, reads KAGVTQTPRYLIKTRGQQVTLSCSPISGHRSVSWYQQTPGQGLQFLFEYFSETQRNKGNFPGRFSGRQFSNSRSEMNVSTLELGDSALYLCASSHNVQGNTEAFFGQGTRLTVV.

J is TRBJ1-1 and V is TRBV18; 8 bases are a match to TRBD1. Germline trimming cut 0 bases from V and 7 bases from J; bases unmatched to any gene: 10. The CDR3 extends over 16 amino acids. Germline values: CDR1 KGHSH, CDR2 LQKENI. The CDR3 sequence: CASSPPTGVQVSEAFF. The CDR3 DNA follows: TGTGCCAGCTCACCACCGACAGGGGTTCAAGTAAGTGAAGCTTTCTTT.

J is TRBJ1-2 and V is TRBV19, with 10 nucleotides matching TRBD1. CDR1 and CDR2 from the germline V gene are LNHDA and SQIVND (reference sequence). V shed 5 bases and J 5 bases; nucleotides not matched to a gene: 8. The CDR3 is 15 residues long. CDR3 DNA: TGTGCCAGTAGTTACGGACAGGGGGACAGTTATGGCTACACCTTC. It encodes CASSYGQGDSYGYTF.

In this sample, this clone turned up a few times. V is TRBV12-3 or TRBV12-4 and J is TRBJ1-5, with D unresolved. This CDR3 comprises 13 residues. V gave up 3 bases and J gave up 8 bases, with 11 bases separating them. The CDR3 region has the DNA TGTGCCAGCAGTTTTGCGGGCGGGGAGCCCCAGCATTTT. Translated: CASSFAGGEPQHF.

This sequence joins TRBV5-1 and TRBJ1-4; 7 positions match TRBD1. The CDR3 runs to 17 residues. The V segment lost 4 bases and the J segment 1 base; nucleotides outside the gene matches: 10. CDR1 is SGHRS and CDR2 is YFSETQ in the germline V gene. This CDR3 reads CASSAYRGGVTNEKLFF. In DNA form, the CDR3 reads TGCGCCAGCAGCGCTTACAGGGGAGGAGTAACTAATGAAAAACTGTTTTTT.

The V call is TRBV5-6, the J call TRBJ2-6; D perhaps matches TRBD1 (6 bases). This CDR3 contains 14 residues. Germline V gives CDR1 SGHDT, CDR2 YYEEEE. The germline V and J ends were trimmed by 3 bases and 4 bases, with 8 bases remaining between them. For the CDR3, the DNA is TGTGCCAGCAGCTGGACAGTCGGGGCCAACGTCCTGACTTTC. This sequence encodes CASSWTVGANVLTF.

Only a few counts were recorded for this clone. The chain recombines TRBV4-1 with TRBJ1-5, with a possible D match to TRBD1 (6 bases). Germline CDR1 reads MGHRA; CDR2 reads YSYEKL. V lost 3 bases and J lost 7, with 16 bases in between. The CDR3 totals 15 residues. The CDR3 region has the DNA TGCGCCAGCAGCCAGGGTGTACAGGGAGGGCAGCCCCAGCATTTT. Protein sequence: CASSQGVQGGQPQHF.

The chain combines TRBV29-1 with TRBJ1-2; 7 bases fit TRBD1. This CDR3 has 12 residues. Germline-derived CDR1 and CDR2 are SQVTM and ANQGSEA. Losses at the gene ends were 5 bases for V and 8 bases for J; bases not matched to a gene: 8. The CDR3 region is CSVTGEEGGYTF. CDR3 in DNA: TGCAGCGTTACAGGGGAAGAGGGGGGCTACACCTTC. The whole variable domain, remainder taken from reference TRBV29-1 and TRBJ1-2, is SAVISQKPSRDICQRGTSLTIQCQVDSQVTMMFWYRQQPGQSLTLIATANQGSEATYESGFVIDKFPISRPNLTFSTLTVSNMSPEDSSIYLCSVTGEEGGYTFGSGTRLTVV.

The chain recombines TRBV27 with TRBJ1-2, with 12 bases aligning to TRBD1. Germline trimming cut 4 bases from V and 3 bases from J; bases unmatched to any gene: 6. The CDR3 spans 16 residues. CDR1 MNHEY and CDR2 SMNVEV come from the germline V gene (reference sequence). The chain's CDR3 is CASSSPGQGAHYGYTF. The CDR3 DNA reads TGTGCCAGCAGTTCTCCGGGACAGGGGGCTCACTATGGCTACACCTTC.

As concerns this clone: A much bigger clone sits one base away, suggesting this may be a read error. Other DNA variants within this sample encode the same CDR3. This chain joins TRBV11-2 and TRBJ1-1; 8 bases are shared with TRBD1. CDR1 and CDR2 from the germline V gene are SGHAT and FQNNGV. The CDR3 consists of 13 residues. Trimming cost V 3 bases and J 3 bases; bases outside gene matches: 0. The DNA of the CDR3 is TGTGCCAGCAGCTTGGACAGGGACACTGAAGCTTTCTTT. Translating gives CASSLDRDTEAFF.

The V gene is TRBV19, the J gene TRBJ2-2, with D tentatively TRBD1 (5 bases). Germline V gene sequence: CDR1 LNHDA, CDR2 SQIVND (reference sequence). This CDR3 region has 15 residues. Trimming stripped 9 bases from V and 0 bases from J, with 14 bases between. CDR3 DNA sequence: TGTGCCAGCACGGACATACTCGCGAACACCGGGGAGCTGTTTTTT. Translation gives CASTDILANTGELFF.

This clone was observed a single time. The genes are TRBV5-1 and TRBJ1-5; D unresolved. The CDR3 sequence is 13 residues long. The V end lost 2 bases, the J end lost 10 bases, and 13 bases lay between the germline ends. Germline assignment: CDR1 SGHRS and CDR2 YFSETQ. CDR3 bases: TGCGCCAGCAGCTTTGACTCCATGTATCCCCAGCATTTT. Protein sequence: CASSFDSMYPQHF. Supplemented by reference TRBV5-1 and TRBJ1-5, the full variable domain reads KAGVTQTPRYLIKTRGQQVTLSCSPISGHRSVSWYQQTPGQGLQFLFEYFSETQRNKGNFPGRFSGRQFSNSRSEMNVSTLELGDSALYLCASSFDSMYPQHFGDGTRLSIL.

The rearrangement uses TRBV3-1 (or the pseudogene TRBV3-2) and TRBJ2-5; the match to TRBD1 covers 7 bases. CDR1 and CDR2 (germline): LGHDT, YNNKEL (reference sequence). V gave up 4 bases and J gave up 5 bases; unmatched junction bases: 10. The CDR3 is 15 amino acids. The CDR3 bases are TGTGCCAGCAGCCCCAATATAGGGGGCCAGGAGACCCAGTACTTC. Translating gives CASSPNIGGQETQYF.

The rearrangement uses TRBV6-6 and TRBJ2-3; D unclear. The CDR3 length is 12 residues. V gave up 6 bases and J gave up 10 bases, with 14 bases separating them. The germline CDR1 and CDR2 sequences are MNHNY and SVGAGI (reference sequence). The CDR3 DNA sequence: TGTGCCAGCAGCCAACCAGGTAGATCGCAGTATTTT. It codes for CASSQPGRSQYF.

The rearrangement uses TRBV3-1 (or the pseudogene TRBV3-2) and TRBJ2-2; TRBD2 might be the D (7 bases). The CDR3 contains 16 residues. Germline assignment: CDR1 LGHDT and CDR2 YNNKEL (reference sequence). V was trimmed by 2 bases and J by 1 base, leaving 11 bases between them. This CDR3 reads CASSQRGAKNTGELFF. In nucleotides, the CDR3 is TGTGCCAGCAGCCAACGGGGGGCCAAGAACACCGGGGAGCTGTTTTTT.

This chain joins TRBV28 and TRBJ1-2; TRBD1 might be the D (5 bases). The germline V gene has CDR1 MDHEN and CDR2 SYDVKM. There are 15 residues in the CDR3. The germline V and J ends were trimmed by 1 base and 4 bases, with 13 bases remaining between them. The CDR3 region has the DNA TGTGCCAGCAGTTTATCCGGACATTCCCTCTATGGCTACACCTTC. This encodes CASSLSGHSLYGYTF.

The chain carries TRBV5-1 and TRBJ2-1, with 10 bases aligning to TRBD2. Looked up from germline, CDR1 is SGHRS and CDR2 is YFSETQ. The junction had 4 bases not matched to a gene; V was cut back by 0 bases and J by 4 bases. The CDR3 contains 16 residues. DNA of the CDR3: TGCGCCAGCAGCTTGGAGGCTAGCGGGGGTTACAATGAGCAGTTCTTC. Its translation is CASSLEASGGYNEQFF.

The rearrangement uses TRBV14 and TRBJ2-7; 7 nucleotides match TRBD2. Germline-derived CDR1 and CDR2 are SGHDN and FVKESK. V lost 0 bases to trimming and J lost 4 bases; unmatched junction nucleotides: 9. The CDR3 covers 16 residues. The CDR3 loop reads CASSQESGVPAYEQYF. CDR3 DNA: TGTGCCAGCAGCCAAGAAAGCGGGGTACCAGCTTACGAGCAGTACTTC. Together with reference TRBV14 and TRBJ2-7, the CDR3 gives the full variable domain: EAGVTQFPSHSVIEKGQTVTLRCDPISGHDNLYWYRRVMGKEIKFLLHFVKESKQDESGMPNNRFLAERTGGTYSTLKVQPAELEDSGVYFCASSQESGVPAYEQYFGPGTRLTVT.

The rearrangement joins TRBV6-5 to TRBJ1-2, with 9 bases lining up with TRBD1. The J segment lost 4 bases and the V segment lost 6 bases, leaving 9 bases of the junction unmatched. Germline loops: CDR1 MNHEY, CDR2 SVGAGI. The CDR3 extends over 15 amino acids. CDR3 in amino acids: CASRMDRGDSYGYTF. The DNA of the CDR3 is TGTGCCAGCAGGATGGACAGGGGAGATAGCTATGGCTACACCTTC.